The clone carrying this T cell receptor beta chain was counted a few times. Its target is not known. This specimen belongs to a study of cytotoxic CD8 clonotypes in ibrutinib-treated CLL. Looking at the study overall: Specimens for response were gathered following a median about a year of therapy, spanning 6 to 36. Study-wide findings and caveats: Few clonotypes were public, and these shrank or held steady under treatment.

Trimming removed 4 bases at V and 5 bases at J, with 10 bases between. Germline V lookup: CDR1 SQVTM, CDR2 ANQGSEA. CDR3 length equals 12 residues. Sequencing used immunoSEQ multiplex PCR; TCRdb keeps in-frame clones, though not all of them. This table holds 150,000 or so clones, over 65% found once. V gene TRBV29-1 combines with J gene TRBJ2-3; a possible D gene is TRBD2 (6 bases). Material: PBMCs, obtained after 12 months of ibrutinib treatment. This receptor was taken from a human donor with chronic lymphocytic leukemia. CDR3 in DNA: TGCAGCGTTGTGGAGGGGTTAGATACGCAGTATTTT. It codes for CSVVEGLDTQYF.